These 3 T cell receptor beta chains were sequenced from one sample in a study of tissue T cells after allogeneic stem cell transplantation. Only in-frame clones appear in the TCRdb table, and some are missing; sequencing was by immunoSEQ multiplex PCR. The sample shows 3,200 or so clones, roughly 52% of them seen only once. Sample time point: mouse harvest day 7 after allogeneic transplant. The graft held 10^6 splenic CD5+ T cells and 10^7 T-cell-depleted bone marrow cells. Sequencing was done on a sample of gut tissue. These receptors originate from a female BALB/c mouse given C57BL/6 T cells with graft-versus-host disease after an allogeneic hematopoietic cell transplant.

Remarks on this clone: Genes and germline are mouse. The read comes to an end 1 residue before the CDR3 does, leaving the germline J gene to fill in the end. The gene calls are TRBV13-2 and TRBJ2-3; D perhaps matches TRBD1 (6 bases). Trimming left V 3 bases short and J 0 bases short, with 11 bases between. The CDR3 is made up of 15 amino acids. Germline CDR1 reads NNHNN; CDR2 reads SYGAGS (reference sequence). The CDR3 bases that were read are TGTGCCAGCGGTGCCGGGACACCTAGTGCAGAAACGCTGTAT. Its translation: CASGAGTPSAETLY. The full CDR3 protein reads CASGAGTPSAETLYF.

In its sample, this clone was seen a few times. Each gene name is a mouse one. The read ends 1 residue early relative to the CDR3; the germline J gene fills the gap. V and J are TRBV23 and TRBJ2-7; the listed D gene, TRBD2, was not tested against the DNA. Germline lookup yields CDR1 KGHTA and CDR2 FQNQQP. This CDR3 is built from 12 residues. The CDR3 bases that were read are TGCTCCAGCAGTCAAGTGGGGGAGGGACAGTAC. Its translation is CSSSQVGEGQY. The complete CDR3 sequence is CSSSQVGEGQYF.

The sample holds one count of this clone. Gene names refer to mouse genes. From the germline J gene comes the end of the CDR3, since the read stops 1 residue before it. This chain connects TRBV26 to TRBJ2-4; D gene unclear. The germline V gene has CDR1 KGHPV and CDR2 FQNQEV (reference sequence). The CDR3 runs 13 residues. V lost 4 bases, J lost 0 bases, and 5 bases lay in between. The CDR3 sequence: CASSPISQNTLYF. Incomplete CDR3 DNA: TGTGCCAGCAGTCCCATTAGTCAAAACACCTTGTAC.